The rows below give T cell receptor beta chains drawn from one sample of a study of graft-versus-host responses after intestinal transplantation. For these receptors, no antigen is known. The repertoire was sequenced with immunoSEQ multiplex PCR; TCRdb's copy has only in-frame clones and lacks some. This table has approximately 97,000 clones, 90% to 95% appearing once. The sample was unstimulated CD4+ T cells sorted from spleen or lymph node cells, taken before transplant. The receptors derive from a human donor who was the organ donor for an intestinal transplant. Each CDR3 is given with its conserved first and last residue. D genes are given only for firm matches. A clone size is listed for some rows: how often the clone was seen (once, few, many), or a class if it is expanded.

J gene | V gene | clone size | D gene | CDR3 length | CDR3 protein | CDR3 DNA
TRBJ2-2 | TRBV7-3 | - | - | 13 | CASSLDRDGELFF | TGTGCCAGCAGCTTAGATCGGGACGGGGAGCTGTTTTTT
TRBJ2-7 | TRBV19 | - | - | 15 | CASSIAAGSSYEQYF | TGTGCCAGTAGTATAGCAGCAGGGTCCTCCTACGAGCAGTACTTC
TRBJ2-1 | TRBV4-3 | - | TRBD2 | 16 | CASSPQRGGRYNEQFF | TGCGCCAGCAGCCCCCAGCGGGGGGGAAGATACAATGAGCAGTTCTTC
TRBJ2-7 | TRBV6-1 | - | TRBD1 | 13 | CASRRDRGYEQYF | TGTGCCAGCAGGCGGGACAGGGGCTACGAGCAGTACTTC
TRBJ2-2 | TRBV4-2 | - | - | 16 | CASSPSAGMSTGELFF | TGTGCCAGCAGCCCCTCGGCAGGGATGTCCACCGGGGAGCTGTTTTTT
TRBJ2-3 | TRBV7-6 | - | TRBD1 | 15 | CASSPGQGRFNTQYF | TGTGCCAGCAGCCCGGGACAGGGGCGCTTTAATACGCAGTATTTT
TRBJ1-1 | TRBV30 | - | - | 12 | CALRTVNTEAFF | TGTGCCTTGCGGACAGTGAACACTGAAGCTTTCTTT
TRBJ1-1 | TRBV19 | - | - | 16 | CASNNEFGGTNTEAFF | TGTGCCAGTAATAATGAGTTCGGGGGGACGAACACTGAAGCTTTCTTT
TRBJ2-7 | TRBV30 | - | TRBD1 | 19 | CAWNRGTGAFKFSSYEQYF | TGTGCCTGGAATAGGGGGACAGGGGCTTTTAAATTCAGCTCCTACGAGCAGTACTTC
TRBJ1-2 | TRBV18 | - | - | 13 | CASSRREGYGYTF | TGTGCCAGCTCACGCAGGGAGGGCTATGGCTACACCTTC
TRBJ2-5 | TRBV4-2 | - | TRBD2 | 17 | CASSQVAAGGPQETQYF | TGTGCCAGCAGCCAAGTGGCGGCGGGGGGGCCCCAAGAGACCCAGTACTTC
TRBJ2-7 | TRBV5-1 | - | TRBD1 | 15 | CASSLDGTGSYQQYF | TGCGCCAGCAGCTTGGACGGGACAGGGTCCTATCAGCAGTACTTC
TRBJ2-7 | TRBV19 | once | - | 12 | CATTSVTNEQYF | TGTGCCACGACCTCTGTGACTAATGAGCAGTACTTC
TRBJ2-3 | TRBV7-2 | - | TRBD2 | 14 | CASSPLRSGGTQYF | TGTGCCAGCAGCCCACTAAGGTCGGGGGGTACGCAGTATTTT
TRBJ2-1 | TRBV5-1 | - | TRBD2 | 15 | CASSRTSGVYNEQFF | TGCGCCAGCAGCCGGACTAGCGGGGTCTACAATGAGCAGTTCTTC
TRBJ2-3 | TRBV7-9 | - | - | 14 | CASSLAHATDTQYF | TGTGCCAGCAGCTTAGCCCATGCGACAGATACGCAGTATTTT
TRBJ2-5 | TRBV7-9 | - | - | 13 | CASSQGRVETQYF | TGTGCCAGCAGCCAGGGTCGGGTAGAGACCCAGTACTTC
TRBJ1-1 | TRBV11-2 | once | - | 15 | CASSRERTMNTEAFF | TGTGCCAGCAGCCGGGAGAGAACCATGAACACTGAAGCTTTCTTT
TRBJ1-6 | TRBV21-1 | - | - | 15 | CASSPTGNYNSPLHF | TGTGCCAGCAGCCCCACAGGGAACTATAATTCACCCCTCCACTTT
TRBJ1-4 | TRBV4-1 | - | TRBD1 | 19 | CASSQFPRDRLATNEKLFF | TGCGCCAGCAGCCAATTTCCCCGGGACAGACTTGCAACTAATGAAAAACTGTTTTTT
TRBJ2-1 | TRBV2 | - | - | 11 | CASIQYNEQFF | TGTGCCAGCATCCAGTACAATGAGCAGTTCTTC
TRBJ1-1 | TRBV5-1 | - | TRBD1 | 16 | CASSSGQGFGGTEAFF | TGCGCCAGCAGCTCAGGACAGGGGTTTGGCGGCACTGAAGCTTTCTTT
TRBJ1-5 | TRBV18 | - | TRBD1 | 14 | CASSPRQGVQPQHF | TGTGCCAGCTCGCCCCGACAGGGAGTTCAGCCCCAGCATTTT
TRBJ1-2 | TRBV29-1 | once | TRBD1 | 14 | CSVGVGGGDYGYTF | TGCAGCGTTGGCGTAGGGGGCGGTGACTATGGCTACACCTTC
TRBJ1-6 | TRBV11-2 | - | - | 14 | CASSGQGRDSPLHF | TGTGCCAGTTCCGGGCAGGGGCGAGATTCACCCCTCCACTTT
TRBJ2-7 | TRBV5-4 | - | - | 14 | CASSLAGNPYEQYF | TGTGCCAGCAGCTTGGCGGGGAACCCCTACGAGCAGTACTTC
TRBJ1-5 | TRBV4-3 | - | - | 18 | CASSQVDARAGGYQPQHF | TGCGCCAGCAGCCAAGTAGATGCGAGGGCCGGAGGGTATCAGCCCCAGCATTTT
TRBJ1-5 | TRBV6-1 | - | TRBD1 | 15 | CASSGQGLSNQPQHF | TGTGCCAGCAGTGGACAGGGTTTAAGCAATCAGCCCCAGCATTTT